What follows are 20 T cell receptor beta chains derived from one specimen sequenced in a study of cytomegalovirus exposure and HLA in healthy donors. The PCR used 60 Vbeta and 13 Jbeta primers. The assay was immunoSEQ multiplex PCR, and TCRdb's table has in-frame clones only and misses some. The sample carries 120,000 or so clones, about 80% recorded once. The sequencing input was PBMCs. Receptors originate from a man in his thirties or forties in good health and CMV-seronegative.

This clone was found a few times. Other DNA sequences from this sample encode an identical CDR3 as well. The V and J genes are TRBV30 and TRBJ1-2; D is undetermined. The V gene lost 0 bases and the J gene lost 5 bases, with 10 bases spanning the gap. Germline V gene sequence: CDR1 GTSNPN, CDR2 SVGIG (reference sequence). The CDR3 covers 13 residues. The CDR3, as DNA: TGTGCCTGGAGTGTACGAGGTACTTATGGCTACACCTTC. Amino acids: CAWSVRGTYGYTF.

This chain uses TRBV7-2 with TRBJ2-2; tentatively, D is TRBD2 (7 bases). V lost 5 bases, J lost 0 bases, and 19 bases lay in between. The CDR3 consists of 18 residues. Germline CDR1 SGHTA, CDR2 FQGNSA. The CDR3 is CASSATVGGASNTGELFF. CDR3 bases: TGTGCCAGCAGCGCCACGGTAGGGGGGGCTTCGAACACCGGGGAGCTGTTTTTT.

The J gene is TRBJ2-2, the V gene TRBV7-9; 9 positions match TRBD1. This CDR3 has 15 residues. Looked up from germline, CDR1 is SEHNR and CDR2 is FQNEAQ (reference sequence). With 5 bases clipped from V and 1 base from J, the junction kept 2 bases outside the gene matches. CDR3 protein: CASSGQGWNTGELFF. DNA for the CDR3: TGTGCCAGCAGCGGACAGGGGTGGAACACCGGGGAGCTGTTTTTT.

This chain joins TRBV10-3 and TRBJ2-2; TRBD1 matches 10 bases. CDR3 length equals 14 residues. V dropped 6 bases and J dropped 5; count of bases not matched to a gene: 3. CDR1 and CDR2 from the germline V gene are ENHRY and SYGVKD. The CDR3 nucleotides read TGTGCCATCAGAGAGGGACAGGGGACCGGGGAGCTGTTTTTT. This codes for CAIREGQGTGELFF.

The CDR3 sequence is CASSILGVQETQYF. In DNA form, the CDR3 reads TGTGCCAGTAGTATTCTAGGGGTCCAAGAGACCCAGTACTTC. The rearrangement joins TRBV19 to TRBJ2-5; D is perhaps TRBD1 (5 bases). The CDR3 spans 14 residues. Germline CDR1 is LNHDA and CDR2 is SQIVND (reference sequence). V lost 3 bases and J lost 1, with 9 bases in between.

The chain is built from TRBV19 and TRBJ1-2, with D possibly matching TRBD1 (6 bases). CDR3 length: 15 residues. CDR1 and CDR2 from the germline V gene are LNHDA and SQIVND (reference sequence). V lost 5 bases to trimming and J lost 6 bases, with 19 bases between them. The CDR3 DNA follows: TGTGCCAGTAGTTCAATGGGACAACTCGGGGATGGCTACACCTTC. As protein: CASSSMGQLGDGYTF.

A note on this clone: Different DNA sequences within this sample yield the same CDR3. The CDR3 loop reads CASSLGAGVNQPQHF. In nucleotides, the CDR3 is TGCGCCAGCAGCTTGGGAGCAGGGGTGAATCAGCCCCAGCATTTT. This sequence joins TRBV5-1 and TRBJ1-5; tentative D call: TRBD1 (6 bases). The CDR3 loop spans 15 amino acids. Germline V gene data show CDR1 as SGHRS and CDR2 as YFSETQ. With 0 bases removed from V and 4 bases from J, the gap between germline ends came to 11 bases.

The chain joins TRBV14 to TRBJ1-6, with D possibly TRBD1 on 5 matching bases. The CDR3 contains 17 residues. Germline lookup yields CDR1 SGHDN and CDR2 FVKESK. Trimming stripped 4 bases from V and 4 bases from J, with 17 bases between. The CDR3 DNA follows: TGTGCCAGCAGCCTAGGGGCTGACAGCGCTTATAATTCACCCCTCCACTTT. Translated: CASSLGADSAYNSPLHF.

The J gene is TRBJ2-3, the V gene TRBV9, with 9 bases identical to TRBD2. V was clipped by 4 bases and J by 3 bases; unmatched bases: 6. Looked up from germline, CDR1 is SGDLS and CDR2 is YYNGEE. The CDR3 covers 15 residues. CDR3: CASSKSGGQTDTQYF. CDR3 sequence (DNA): TGTGCCAGCAGCAAAAGCGGGGGGCAAACAGATACGCAGTATTTT.

The chain is built from TRBV9 and TRBJ2-7; D might be TRBD2 (5 bases). V lost 3 bases and J lost 5, with 12 bases in between. The CDR3 has 13 amino acids. Per the germline V gene, CDR1 is SGDLS and CDR2 is YYNGEE. The CDR3: CASSARDPHEQYF. For the CDR3, the DNA is TGTGCCAGCAGCGCCCGGGATCCCCACGAGCAGTACTTC.

This clone was detected once. This chain uses TRBV11-3 with TRBJ2-7; 9 bases fit TRBD2. After removal of 5 bases from V and 6 bases from J, the junction contained 5 bases not matched to a gene. Germline V gene data show CDR1 as SGHNT and CDR2 as YENEEA. This CDR3 comprises 13 residues. The DNA for the CDR3 is TGTGCCAGCAGCCGAGGTAGCGGGGGCGAGCAGTACTTC. It specifies CASSRGSGGEQYF.

This clone came up a few times. The gene calls are TRBV11-3 and TRBJ2-7; a weak D match, TRBD1 (6 bases). CDR1 is SGHNT, CDR2 YENEEA, per germline. V gave up 0 bases and J gave up 5 bases, with 11 bases separating them. The CDR3 consists of 14 residues. The CDR3 region has the DNA TGTGCCAGCAGCTTAGATCGATACAGGGACGAGCAGTACTTC. Its protein product is CASSLDRYRDEQYF. The full variable domain, rest sourced from reference TRBV11-3 and TRBJ2-7, is EAGVVQSPRYKIIEKKQPVAFWCNPISGHNTLYWYLQNLGQGPELLIRYENEEAVDDSQLPKDRFSAERLKGVDSTLKIQPAELGDSAVYLCASSLDRYRDEQYFGPGTRLTVT.

This clone was detected only once. The chain is built from TRBV5-4 and TRBJ2-1; a possible D gene is TRBD2 (6 bases). The CDR3 length is 16 residues. Germline V gives CDR1 SGHNT, CDR2 YYREEE (reference sequence). Trimming took off 4 bases at V and 1 base at J, with 15 bases between the two ends. Written as DNA, the CDR3 is TGTGCCAGCAGCCCACGGGACTCCCTATCCTACAATGAGCAGTTCTTC. Encoded protein: CASSPRDSLSYNEQFF.

The chain employs TRBV5-8 and TRBJ2-3; 7 nucleotides align to TRBD1. Germline V gene lookup returns CDR1 SGHTS and CDR2 YDEGEE. The CDR3 consists of 15 residues. J gave up 0 bases and V 4 bases, and 5 bases lay outside the gene matches. Here the CDR3 DNA reads TGTGCCAGCAGCCCCGGACAGGCTAGCACAGATACGCAGTATTTT. This codes for CASSPGQASTDTQYF.

The V gene is TRBV27, the J gene TRBJ1-5; perhaps TRBD1 as D (6 bases). CDR3 size: 17 residues. The V and J ends lost 4 bases and 2 bases respectively, with 18 bases between them. Germline CDR1 reads MNHEY; CDR2 reads SMNVEV (reference sequence). CDR3 DNA: TGTGCCAGCAGTTCCTACTTTACAGGGAAGGGCAATCAGCCCCAGCATTTT. It specifies CASSSYFTGKGNQPQHF.

The chain is built from TRBV9 and TRBJ2-2, with TRBD2 matching 8 bases. The germline V gene has CDR1 SGDLS and CDR2 YYNGEE. V was clipped by 3 bases and J by 7 bases; unmatched bases: 8. CDR3 length: 15 amino acids. In DNA form, the CDR3 reads TGTGCCAGCAGCGCGCCGGGGGGGCTTATCGGGGAGCTGTTTTTT. This sequence encodes CASSAPGGLIGELFF.

This clone was detected a few times. The chain links TRBV5-8 to TRBJ2-7, with D possibly TRBD1 on 5 matching bases. Germline V CDR1 and CDR2: SGHTS, YDEGEE. The length of the CDR3 is 14 residues. V lost 4 bases to trimming and J lost 2 bases, with 13 bases between them. The CDR3 DNA reads TGTGCCAGCAGCCTCACAGGCCCAGCCTACGAGCAGTACTTC. Its protein is CASSLTGPAYEQYF.

The V call is TRBV20-1, the J call TRBJ1-1, with 8 bases lining up with TRBD1. The CDR3 runs to 11 residues. With V trimmed by 5 bases and J by 9 bases, 5 bases remained unmatched. CDR1 and CDR2 (germline): DFQATT, SNEGSKA (reference sequence). The CDR3 sequence is CSAADRGKAFF. As DNA, the CDR3 is TGCAGTGCTGCTGACAGGGGCAAAGCTTTCTTT.

The V gene is TRBV29-1, the J gene TRBJ2-2, with 7 bases matching TRBD2. The ends lost 7 bases at V and 7 bases at J; junction bases unmatched: 3. The germline V gene encodes CDR1 SQVTM and CDR2 ANQGSEA. This CDR3 has 11 amino acids. The CDR3 sequence: CSAPSGGELFF. The DNA for the CDR3 is TGCAGCGCCCCTAGCGGCGGGGAGCTGTTTTTT.

This clone was seen just once. The chain combines TRBV30 with TRBJ2-2; D is undetermined. The ends were cut back, 4 bases at V and 6 bases at J, with 9 bases in the middle. The germline V gene encodes CDR1 GTSNPN and CDR2 SVGIG (reference sequence). The CDR3 contains 12 residues. CDR3 region: CAWTSAAGELFF. Written as DNA, the CDR3 is TGTGCCTGGACCAGTGCCGCCGGGGAGCTGTTTTTT.